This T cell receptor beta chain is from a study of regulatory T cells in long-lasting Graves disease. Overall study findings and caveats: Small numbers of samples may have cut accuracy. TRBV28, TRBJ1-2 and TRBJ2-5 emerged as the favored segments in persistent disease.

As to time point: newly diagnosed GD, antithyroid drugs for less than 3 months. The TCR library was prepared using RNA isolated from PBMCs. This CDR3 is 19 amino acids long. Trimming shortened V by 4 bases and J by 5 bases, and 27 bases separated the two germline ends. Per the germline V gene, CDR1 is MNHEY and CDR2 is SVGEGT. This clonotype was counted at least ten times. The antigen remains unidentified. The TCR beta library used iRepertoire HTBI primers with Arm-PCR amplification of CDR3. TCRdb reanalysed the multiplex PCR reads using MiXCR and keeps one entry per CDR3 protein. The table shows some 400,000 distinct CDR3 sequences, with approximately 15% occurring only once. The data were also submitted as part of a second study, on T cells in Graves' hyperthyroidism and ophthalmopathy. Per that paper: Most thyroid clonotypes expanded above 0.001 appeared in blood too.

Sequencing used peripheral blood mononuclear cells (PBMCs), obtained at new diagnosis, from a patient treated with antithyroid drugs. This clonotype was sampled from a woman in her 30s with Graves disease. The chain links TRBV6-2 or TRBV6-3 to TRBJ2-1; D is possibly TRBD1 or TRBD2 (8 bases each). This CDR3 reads CASSFSDRGAGAGDNEQFF. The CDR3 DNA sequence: TGTGCCAGCAGTTTTTCCGACAGGGGAGCGGGAGCGGGCGACAATGAGCAGTTCTTC.